The 29 T cell receptor beta chains below were found in one sample sequenced in a study of T cells after yellow fever vaccination. A single record per CDR3 protein comes from TCRdb applying MiXCR to the 5' RACE reads. The table lists about 260,000 distinct CDR3 sequences, approximately 12% of them singletons. The sequences come from CD4+ T cells sorted from PBMCs, collected 45 days after the yellow fever booster vaccination. Source of these receptors: a man aged 30 to 45 who received the YFV17D yellow fever vaccine.

This clonotype was seen more than once but under ten times. The chain employs TRBV7-2 and TRBJ2-3; 12 bases are shared with TRBD2. The length of the CDR3 is 16 residues. V trimming: 5 bases; J trimming: 4 bases; junction bases outside the gene matches: 7. Per germline, CDR1 SGHTA and CDR2 FQGNSA. CDR3 in amino acids: CASSLGLAGTADTQYF. In DNA, the CDR3 is TGTGCCAGCAGCCTTGGACTAGCGGGAACCGCAGATACGCAGTATTTT.

V and J are TRBV20-1 and TRBJ2-3, with TRBD1 as a possible D gene (5 bases). From germline, CDR1 is DFQATT and CDR2 SNEGSKA (reference sequence). V shed 5 bases and J shed 2 bases, with 17 bases lying between them. The CDR3 runs 15 residues. CDR3: CSASPPGRLTDTQYF. In nucleotides, the CDR3 is TGCAGTGCTTCGCCCCCAGGGCGACTCACAGATACGCAGTATTTT.

The V gene is TRBV27, the J gene TRBJ2-5, with 9 bases lining up with TRBD1. The length of the CDR3 is 13 residues. Germline lookup yields CDR1 MNHEY and CDR2 SMNVEV (reference sequence). The V gene end was trimmed by 6 bases and the J gene end by 5 bases; junction bases not matched to a gene: 4. CDR3: CASRGQGGETQYF. The CDR3 DNA is TGTGCCAGCAGGGGACAGGGAGGGGAGACCCAGTACTTC.

The chain links TRBV24-1 to TRBJ2-7; tentatively, D is TRBD1 (6 bases). CDR1 is KGHDR, CDR2 SFDVKD, per germline. Trimming left V 8 bases short and J 4 bases short, with 11 bases between. The CDR3 runs to 12 residues. CDR3 bases: TGTGCCACCATGTTCAGGGGTTACGAGCAGTACTTC. It encodes CATMFRGYEQYF.

This clonotype was detected many times. The V call is TRBV10-3, the J call TRBJ2-5; 10 positions match TRBD1. CDR1 ENHRY and CDR2 SYGVKD come from the germline V gene. This CDR3 contains 14 residues. V dropped 6 bases and J dropped 5; count of bases not matched to a gene: 6. The CDR3 here is CAISRQGAEETQYF. The CDR3 DNA reads TGTGCCATCAGCAGACAGGGGGCGGAGGAGACCCAGTACTTC.

This clonotype was observed a handful of times. The CDR3 nucleotides are TGTGCCAGCAGCCATCCGAAGGGAGCCAAAAACATTCAGTACTTC. It translates to CASSHPKGAKNIQYF. The chain couples TRBV7-9 to TRBJ2-4; D gene ambiguous. V lost 5 bases to trimming and J lost 0 bases, with 11 bases between them. The CDR3 length is 15 residues. Germline V lookup: CDR1 SEHNR, CDR2 FQNEAQ (reference sequence).

In its sample, this clonotype was seen many times. The CDR3 nucleotides are TGCAGTGCTAGAAGGGGTCAGAATTCACCCCTCCACTTT. Protein sequence: CSARRGQNSPLHF. The genes are TRBV20-1 and TRBJ1-6; TRBD1 might be the D (5 bases). The CDR3 covers 13 residues. Germline V gene sequence: CDR1 DFQATT, CDR2 SNEGSKA (reference sequence). The V and J ends lost 2 bases and 7 bases respectively, with 9 bases between them.

This chain connects TRBV20-1 to TRBJ1-5; TRBD1 aligns across 12 bases. V shed 3 bases and J 3 bases; nucleotides not matched to a gene: 3. This CDR3 is built from 15 residues. The germline V gene has CDR1 DFQATT and CDR2 SNEGSKA (reference sequence). The CDR3 reads CSARGQGAFNQPQHF. The CDR3 coding sequence is TGCAGTGCTAGGGGACAGGGGGCATTCAATCAGCCCCAGCATTTT.

V is TRBV5-1 and J is TRBJ2-5; possible D gene TRBD1, 5 bases. The germline V and J ends were trimmed by 4 bases and 8 bases, with 15 bases remaining between them. CDR3 size: 13 residues. Germline V gene lookup returns CDR1 SGHRS and CDR2 YFSETQ. The CDR3 here is CASSPDTVGTQYF. The CDR3 DNA reads TGCGCCAGCAGCCCGGACACGGTGGGAACCCAGTACTTC.

This clonotype appeared a few times. V is TRBV27 and J is TRBJ1-2, with a weak D call TRBD1 (6 bases). The V end lost 3 bases, the J end lost 8 bases, and 13 bases lay between the germline ends. CDR1 is MNHEY and CDR2 is SMNVEV in the germline V gene (reference sequence). This CDR3 is 13 amino acids long. The CDR3 here is CASSLGGASGYTF. The CDR3 DNA sequence: TGTGCCAGCAGTTTGGGGGGGGCTTCCGGCTACACCTTC.

The chain combines TRBV18 with TRBJ2-2; D unresolved. Germline CDR1 and CDR2: KGHSH and LQKENI. The CDR3 is made up of 17 amino acids. The ends were cut back, 6 bases at V and 3 bases at J, with 20 bases in the middle. CDR3 sequence reads: CASSPERAALDTGELFF. CDR3 DNA sequence: TGTGCCAGCTCCCCGGAAAGGGCGGCCCTGGACACCGGGGAGCTGTTTTTT.

This clonotype was seen a few times. The V and J genes are TRBV20-1 and TRBJ1-2, with a weak D call TRBD1 (5 bases). The CDR3 has 13 residues. Germline lookup yields CDR1 DFQATT and CDR2 SNEGSKA (reference sequence). The V gene lost 3 bases and the J gene lost 8 bases, with 16 bases spanning the gap. The CDR3 coding sequence is TGCAGTGCTAGGGCGCCATTAGGGACGGGCTACACCTTC. It translates to CSARAPLGTGYTF.

The V and J genes are TRBV5-1 and TRBJ2-7; TRBD1 matches at 7 bases. The V gene end was trimmed by 3 bases and the J gene end by 4 bases; junction bases not matched to a gene: 7. Germline V gene sequence: CDR1 SGHRS, CDR2 YFSETQ. CDR3 length: 14 amino acids. The CDR3 protein is CASSSWDSRYEQYF. CDR3 in DNA: TGCGCCAGCAGCTCCTGGGACAGTAGGTACGAGCAGTACTTC.

This clonotype was observed a handful of times. The CDR3 here is CATSDSRTNTGELFF. CDR3 coding DNA: TGTGCCACCAGTGATTCTCGGACGAACACCGGGGAGCTGTTTTTT. V usage is TRBV24-1 and J usage is TRBJ2-2; no firm D call. CDR1 is KGHDR, CDR2 SFDVKD, per germline. The length of the CDR3 is 15 residues. V was cut by 2 bases and J by 0 bases, with 6 bases left in between.

The V gene is TRBV5-5, the J gene TRBJ2-5; D gene unclear. Trimming took off 4 bases at V and 6 bases at J, with 13 bases between the two ends. The CDR3 runs to 13 residues. Per the germline V gene, CDR1 is SGHKS and CDR2 is YYEKEE (reference sequence). As DNA, the CDR3 is TGTGCCAGCAGCCTGGACCCGGATCAGACCCAGTACTTC. It specifies CASSLDPDQTQYF.

There are a few counts of this clonotype. The CDR3: CSVARDQGGTDTQYF. Here the CDR3 DNA reads TGCAGCGTCGCCCGCGACCAGGGGGGAACAGATACGCAGTATTTT. V and J are TRBV29-1 and TRBJ2-3; D possibly corresponds to TRBD1 (7 bases). Deletions cut 6 bases from V and 3 bases from J, with 19 bases between. There are 15 residues in the CDR3. The germline V gene encodes CDR1 SQVTM and CDR2 ANQGSEA.

This clonotype was observed a handful of times. The rearrangement joins TRBV20-1 to TRBJ1-4; D gene uncertain. Trimming left V 0 bases short and J 7 bases short, with 6 bases between. Germline lookup yields CDR1 DFQATT and CDR2 SNEGSKA (reference sequence). This CDR3 has 12 amino acids. This CDR3 is CSARELGEKLFF. In nucleotides, the CDR3 is TGCAGTGCTAGAGAGCTCGGTGAAAAACTGTTTTTT.

This clonotype was observed many times. The chain is built from TRBV7-2 and TRBJ2-7; D call uncertain. CDR3 length: 11 residues. Germline V gene lookup returns CDR1 SGHTA and CDR2 FQGNSA. The V gene lost 5 bases and the J gene lost 3 bases, with 5 bases spanning the gap. The CDR3 loop is CASSPFYEQYF. The CDR3 DNA follows: TGTGCCAGCAGCCCCTTCTACGAGCAGTACTTC.

The V gene is TRBV12-3 or TRBV12-4, the J gene TRBJ2-7, with TRBD1 matching over 8 bases. Losses at the gene ends were 5 bases for V and 2 bases for J; bases not matched to a gene: 20. This CDR3 region has 19 residues. The CDR3 region is CASSPGTGVSQAVAYEQYF. The CDR3 nucleotides read TGTGCCAGCAGTCCGGGGACAGGCGTCTCCCAAGCGGTGGCCTACGAGCAGTACTTC.

The sample holds a few counts of this clonotype. The chain uses TRBV20-1 and TRBJ1-5, with 8 bases lining up with TRBD1. The CDR3 has 15 residues. Germline values: CDR1 DFQATT, CDR2 SNEGSKA (reference sequence). The V gene end was trimmed by 6 bases and the J gene end by 2 bases; junction bases not matched to a gene: 9. In nucleotides, the CDR3 is TGCAGTGCCATTACAGGGGGTTGGGGCAATCAGCCCCAGCATTTT. Its protein is CSAITGGWGNQPQHF.

The chain links TRBV9 to TRBJ2-1; maybe TRBD2 (5 bases). Trimming took 0 bases from V and 3 from J, leaving 7 bases between them. This CDR3 spans 14 amino acids. CDR1 SGDLS and CDR2 YYNGEE come from the germline V gene. The CDR3 nucleotides read TGTGCCAGCAGCGTAGGGGCGGGCTACAATGAGCAGTTCTTC. It yields the protein CASSVGAGYNEQFF.

The gene calls are TRBV20-1 and TRBJ2-1, with 8 bases that match TRBD2. The V gene's germline CDR1 is DFQATT and CDR2 SNEGSKA (reference sequence). V trimming: 3 bases; J trimming: 8 bases; junction bases outside the gene matches: 6. The CDR3 is made up of 13 amino acids. This chain's CDR3 is CSASGRATDEQFF. The CDR3 DNA reads as TGCAGTGCTAGCGGGAGGGCAACGGATGAGCAGTTCTTC.

The table lists this clonotype with a few counts. The chain joins TRBV7-9 to TRBJ2-7; 8 positions agree with TRBD2. J gave up 3 bases and V 5 bases, and 6 bases lay outside the gene matches. The CDR3 has 14 residues. The germline CDR1 and CDR2 sequences are SEHNR and FQNEAQ (reference sequence). Here the CDR3 DNA reads TGTGCCAGCAGCCTAAGCGGGAGTGGCTACGAGCAGTACTTC. It encodes CASSLSGSGYEQYF.

A few counts support this clonotype. This chain joins TRBV7-6 and TRBJ2-2; 8 bases are a match to TRBD2. Germline V lookup: CDR1 SGHVS, CDR2 FNYEAQ. The trim removed 5 bases at V and 5 bases at J, leaving 4 bases unmatched. This CDR3 is built from 14 residues. DNA of the CDR3: TGTGCCAGCAGCGCGCAGCGGGGGACCGGGGAGCTGTTTTTT. Translated, it gives CASSAQRGTGELFF.

There are a few counts of this clonotype. This chain uses TRBV12-3 or TRBV12-4 with TRBJ2-1, with D possibly TRBD1 on 5 matching bases. V was trimmed by 7 bases and J by 7 bases, leaving 11 bases between them. This CDR3 is built from 12 residues. The CDR3 sequence is CASIKGVNEQFF. The CDR3 DNA is TGTGCCAGCATCAAAGGGGTAAATGAGCAGTTCTTC.

This clonotype was detected only a few times. The chain uses TRBV15 and TRBJ2-7; D ambiguous. Trimming pared 6 bases from V and 0 bases from J, leaving 12 bases between. Looked up from germline, CDR1 is LNHNV and CDR2 is YYDKDF (reference sequence). The CDR3 spans 14 residues. The CDR3 here is CATRPDGYSYEQYF. The CDR3 coding sequence is TGTGCCACCAGGCCAGACGGTTACTCCTACGAGCAGTACTTC.

This chain connects TRBV6-2 or TRBV6-3 to TRBJ2-2, with D hard to call. The CDR3 spans 15 residues. CDR1 is MNHEY, CDR2 SVGEGT, per germline. Trimming left V 7 bases short and J 3 bases short, with 15 bases between. CDR3 loop: CASIPTPLYTGELFF. In DNA, the CDR3 is TGTGCCAGCATTCCAACCCCCCTATACACCGGGGAGCTGTTTTTT.

This clonotype has ten or more counts. This chain joins TRBV5-1 and TRBJ2-7; D not certain. The V gene lost 0 bases and the J gene lost 3 bases, with 4 bases spanning the gap. The length of the CDR3 is 12 residues. Germline CDR1 is SGHRS and CDR2 is YFSETQ. As DNA, the CDR3 is TGCGCCAGCAGCTTGGATCGCTACGAGCAGTACTTC. It encodes CASSLDRYEQYF.

This clonotype was counted at least ten times. The V call is TRBV12-3 or TRBV12-4, the J call TRBJ2-3; 7 bases line up with TRBD2. This CDR3 region has 15 residues. V lost 2 bases and J lost 1; bases outside the gene matches: 3. The CDR3 nucleotides read TGTGCCAGCAGTTTAACGAGCGGGGGCACAGATACGCAGTATTTT. Translated: CASSLTSGGTDTQYF.